This T cell receptor beta chain was captured in a study of T cell repertoires in cytomegalovirus infection. About the study: Evidence of both CMV infection and a matching HLA type came from public TCR beta signatures.

CDR1 and CDR2 (germline): LNHDA, SQIVND (reference sequence). The CDR3 spans 14 residues. With 6 bases removed from V and 1 base from J, the gap between germline ends came to 10 bases. This clonotype was picked up a small number of times. TCRdb passed the reads through MiXCR, listing each CDR3 protein once. The sample records a few hundred thousand distinct CDR3 sequences, about a sixth being singletons. V gene TRBV19 combines with J gene TRBJ1-3; D not certain. Input material: PBMCs. This sequence was found in a human donor in good health (CMV status not recorded). Some clones in this sample may be carry-over from other donors' samples. The CDR3, as DNA: TGTGCCAGTAGGACCTCAGTTTCTGGAAACACCATATATTTT. Translation: CASRTSVSGNTIYF.